This paragraph covers one TCR beta chain sequence. The CDR3 extends over 17 amino acids. V was pared by 6 bases and J by 0 bases, with 12 bases of the junction left unmatched. In germline, CDR1 is SGHRS, CDR2 YFSETQ. Only in-frame clones appear in the TCRdb table, and some are missing; sequencing was by immunoSEQ multiplex PCR. Of about 1.1 million clones in the sample, about 80% were seen once. This specimen comes from a study of shared clonotypes between healthy human individuals. The wider study: Each donor's CD4 naive and CD4 memory cells filled three plates apiece, CD8 naive two, and CD8 memory one.

The J gene is TRBJ2-3, the V gene TRBV5-1, with 8 bases fitting TRBD1. This receptor was identified in a man aged 18-30 years in good health. Some clones in this sample may be carry-over from other donors' samples. Sequenced: memory CD4+ T cells from PBMCs. The subset was: CD45RA-negative fraction. DNA of the CDR3: TGCGCCAGCAAGACGCAGGGGGCGCTTAATAGCACAGATACGCAGTATTTT. Encoded protein: CASKTQGALNSTDTQYF. Full variable domain (missing parts from reference TRBV5-1 and TRBJ2-3): KAGVTQTPRYLIKTRGQQVTLSCSPISGHRSVSWYQQTPGQGLQFLFEYFSETQRNKGNFPGRFSGRQFSNSRSEMNVSTLELGDSALYLCASKTQGALNSTDTQYFGPGTRLTVL.